One T cell receptor (beta chain) is described in this entry. As processed by the authors: Amplified reference gene primers provided the basis for estimating nucleated cell counts. Assay: immunoSEQ multiplex PCR; the TCRdb copy retains only in-frame clones and omits some. D and trimming come from the DNA, and the V and J calls and clone size come from that table. The profile shows a few hundred thousand clones, roughly 91% of them singletons. This sample is part of a study of blood T cell repertoires in COVID-19. In assigning cohorts, the study relied on participant-reported clinical history. The sequenced material came from PBMCs or T cells enriched from blood (not recorded which). The receptor was isolated from a woman between 45 and 65 years old who had been exposed to COVID-19.

The DNA for the CDR3 is TGTGCCAGCAGTGATTGGTCGGTCGCCTATGGCTACACCTTC. Protein sequence: CASSDWSVAYGYTF. The chain combines TRBV6-1 with TRBJ1-2; D unclear. Trimming took 3 bases from V and 4 from J, leaving 12 bases between them. The germline gives CDR1 MNHNS, CDR2 SASEGT. The CDR3 is made up of 14 amino acids.